This entry describes one T cell receptor beta chain. Its target is not known. This record comes from a study of T cells in localized non-small cell lung cancer. Findings of the study overall: Median detection of top 100 tumor clones in adjacent lung was approximately 50 clones.

Here immunoSEQ multiplex PCR was the method, and the copy in TCRdb shows in-frame clones only, minus some. The data hold about 4,400 clones, with 20% to 25% observed a single time. Per germline, CDR1 SGDLS and CDR2 YYNGEE. V lost 3 bases and J 5 bases, leaving 11 bases between the germline ends. The CDR3 has 13 amino acids. The J gene is TRBJ2-5, the V gene TRBV9; D remains unclear. The sequencing used lung tumor tissue, collected before any cancer treatment. The origin of this receptor is a female donor over 55 with stage I lung adenocarcinoma. CDR3 residues: CASSARPGETQYF. CDR3 DNA sequence: TGTGCCAGCAGCGCCCGACCTGGCGAGACCCAGTACTTC.